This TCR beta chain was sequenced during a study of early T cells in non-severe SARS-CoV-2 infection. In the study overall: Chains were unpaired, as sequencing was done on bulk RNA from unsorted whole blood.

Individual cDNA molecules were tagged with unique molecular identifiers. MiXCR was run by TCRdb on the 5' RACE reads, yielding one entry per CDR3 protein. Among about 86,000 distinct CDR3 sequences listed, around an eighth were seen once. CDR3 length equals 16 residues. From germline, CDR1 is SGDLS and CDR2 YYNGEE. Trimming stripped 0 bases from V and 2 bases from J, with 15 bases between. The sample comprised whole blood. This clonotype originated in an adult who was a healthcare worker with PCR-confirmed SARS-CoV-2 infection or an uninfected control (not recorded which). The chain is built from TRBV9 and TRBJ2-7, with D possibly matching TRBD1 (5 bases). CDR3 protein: CASSVVEWGPPYEQYF. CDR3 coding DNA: TGTGCCAGCAGCGTAGTGGAGTGGGGCCCCCCCTACGAGCAGTACTTC.